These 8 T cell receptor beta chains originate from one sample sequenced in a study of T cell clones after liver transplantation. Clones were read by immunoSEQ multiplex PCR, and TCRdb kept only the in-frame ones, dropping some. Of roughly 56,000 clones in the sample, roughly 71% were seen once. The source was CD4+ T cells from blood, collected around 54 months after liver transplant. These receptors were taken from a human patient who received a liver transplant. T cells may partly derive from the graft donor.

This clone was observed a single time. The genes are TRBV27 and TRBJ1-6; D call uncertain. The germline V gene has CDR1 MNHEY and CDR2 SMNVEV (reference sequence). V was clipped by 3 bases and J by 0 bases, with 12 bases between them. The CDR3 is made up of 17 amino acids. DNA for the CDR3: TGTGCCAGCAGTTTTGATCTCCTGAGCTCCTATAATTCACCCCTCCACTTT. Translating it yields CASSFDLLSSYNSPLHF.

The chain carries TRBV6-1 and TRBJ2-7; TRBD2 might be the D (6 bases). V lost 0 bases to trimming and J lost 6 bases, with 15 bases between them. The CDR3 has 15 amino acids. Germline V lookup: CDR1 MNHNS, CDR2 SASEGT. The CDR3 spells CASSEAEGWVPEQYF. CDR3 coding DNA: TGTGCCAGCAGTGAAGCGGAGGGGTGGGTCCCCGAGCAGTACTTC.

The CDR3 DNA reads TGTGCCAGCACCATATCCCCGAACACTGAAGCTTTCTTT. Its protein is CASTISPNTEAFF. The chain carries TRBV2 and TRBJ1-1; no clear D. V was trimmed by 7 bases and J by 1 base, leaving 10 bases between them. Germline V lookup: CDR1 SNHLY, CDR2 FYNNEI. CDR3 length: 13 amino acids.

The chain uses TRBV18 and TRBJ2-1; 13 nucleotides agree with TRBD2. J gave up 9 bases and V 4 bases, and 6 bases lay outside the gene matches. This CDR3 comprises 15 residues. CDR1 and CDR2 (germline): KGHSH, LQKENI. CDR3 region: CASSQLAGGPGEQFF. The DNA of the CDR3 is TGTGCCAGCTCACAACTAGCGGGGGGGCCCGGTGAGCAGTTCTTC.

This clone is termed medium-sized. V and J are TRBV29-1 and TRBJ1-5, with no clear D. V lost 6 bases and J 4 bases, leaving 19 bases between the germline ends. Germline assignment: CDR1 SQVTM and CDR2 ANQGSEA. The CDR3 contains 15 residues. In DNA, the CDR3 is TGCAGCGTCTCGGACGGGTTCCTTGGAAATCAGCCCCAGCATTTT. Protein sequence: CSVSDGFLGNQPQHF.

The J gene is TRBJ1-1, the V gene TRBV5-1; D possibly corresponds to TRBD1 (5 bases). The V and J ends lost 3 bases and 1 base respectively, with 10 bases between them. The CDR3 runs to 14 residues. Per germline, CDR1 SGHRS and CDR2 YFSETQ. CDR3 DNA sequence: TGCGCCAGCAGCTCGGGGACGGCGAACACTGAAGCTTTCTTT. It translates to CASSSGTANTEAFF. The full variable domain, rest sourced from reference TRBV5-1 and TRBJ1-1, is KAGVTQTPRYLIKTRGQQVTLSCSPISGHRSVSWYQQTPGQGLQFLFEYFSETQRNKGNFPGRFSGRQFSNSRSEMNVSTLELGDSALYLCASSSGTANTEAFFGQGTRLTVV.

The CDR3 region has the DNA TGTGCCAGCTCACCGGGACAAAGTAACACTGAAGCTTTCTTT. It specifies CASSPGQSNTEAFF. The chain employs TRBV18 and TRBJ1-1; TRBD1 might be the D (6 bases). Trimming removed 3 bases at V and 2 bases at J, with 10 bases between. CDR1 KGHSH and CDR2 LQKENI come from the germline V gene. This CDR3 comprises 14 residues.

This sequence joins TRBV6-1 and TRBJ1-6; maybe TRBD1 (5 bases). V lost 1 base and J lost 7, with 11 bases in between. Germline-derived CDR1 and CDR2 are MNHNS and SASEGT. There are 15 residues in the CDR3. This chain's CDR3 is CASSEGGVGNSPLHF. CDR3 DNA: TGTGCCAGCAGTGAAGGGGGGGTCGGGAATTCACCCCTCCACTTT.